This T cell receptor (beta chain) was recovered during a study of cytomegalovirus exposure and HLA in healthy donors. Whole-study results and caveats: As a later analysis showed, several of the most significant clusters appeared to be linked to common viral pathogens.

With 60 Vbeta and 13 Jbeta primers, the PCR was carried out. The repertoire was sequenced with immunoSEQ multiplex PCR; TCRdb's copy has only in-frame clones and lacks some. The table includes under 200,000 clones, roughly four fifths detected once. This CDR3 region has 12 residues. V trimming: 4 bases; J trimming: 13 bases; junction bases outside the gene matches: 3. Germline V lookup: CDR1 SGHKS, CDR2 YYEKEE (reference sequence). Regarding this clone: Its antigen is currently unknown.

The receptor's source is a woman aged 40 to 49 in good health and CMV-seronegative. The gene calls are TRBV5-5 and TRBJ1-6, with TRBD1 matching over 9 bases. Material for sequencing was PBMCs. CDR3 region: CASSLTGGPLHF. The CDR3 DNA reads TGTGCCAGCAGCCTGACAGGGGGTCCCCTCCACTTT.